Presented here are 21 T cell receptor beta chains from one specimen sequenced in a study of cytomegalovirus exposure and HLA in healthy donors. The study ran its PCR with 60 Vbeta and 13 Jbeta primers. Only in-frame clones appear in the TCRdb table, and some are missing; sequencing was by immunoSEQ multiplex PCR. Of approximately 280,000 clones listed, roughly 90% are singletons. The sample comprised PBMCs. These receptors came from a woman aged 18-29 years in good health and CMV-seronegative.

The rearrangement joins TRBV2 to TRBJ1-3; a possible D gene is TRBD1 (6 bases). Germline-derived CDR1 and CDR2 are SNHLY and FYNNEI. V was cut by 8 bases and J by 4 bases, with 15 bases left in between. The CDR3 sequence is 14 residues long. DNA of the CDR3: TGTGCCAGCGGGATACAGGGCACCGGAAACACCATATATTTT. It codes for CASGIQGTGNTIYF.

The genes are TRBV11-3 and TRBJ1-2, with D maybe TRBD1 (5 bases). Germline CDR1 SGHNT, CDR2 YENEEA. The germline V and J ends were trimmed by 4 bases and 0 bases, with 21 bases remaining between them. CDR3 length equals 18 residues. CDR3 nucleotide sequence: TGTGCCAGCAGCTCCCCCGCCCGTTTGGGGGGAGCTAACTATGGCTACACCTTC. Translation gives CASSSPARLGGANYGYTF. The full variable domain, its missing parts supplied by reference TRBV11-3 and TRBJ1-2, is EAGVVQSPRYKIIEKKQPVAFWCNPISGHNTLYWYLQNLGQGPELLIRYENEEAVDDSQLPKDRFSAERLKGVDSTLKIQPAELGDSAVYLCASSSPARLGGANYGYTFGSGTRLTVV.

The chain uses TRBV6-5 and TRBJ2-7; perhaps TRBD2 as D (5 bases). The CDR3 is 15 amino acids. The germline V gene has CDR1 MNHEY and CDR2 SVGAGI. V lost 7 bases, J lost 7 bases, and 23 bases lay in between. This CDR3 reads CASTESGKPAREQYF. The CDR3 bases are TGTGCCAGCACGGAGTCCGGGAAACCAGCGCGGGAGCAGTACTTC.

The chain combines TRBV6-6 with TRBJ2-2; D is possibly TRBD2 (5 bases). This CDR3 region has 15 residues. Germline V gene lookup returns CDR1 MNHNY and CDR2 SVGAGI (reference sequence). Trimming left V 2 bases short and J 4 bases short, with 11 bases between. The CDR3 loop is CASSYEGMVTGELFF. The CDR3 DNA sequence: TGTGCCAGCAGTTACGAGGGTATGGTCACCGGGGAGCTGTTTTTT.

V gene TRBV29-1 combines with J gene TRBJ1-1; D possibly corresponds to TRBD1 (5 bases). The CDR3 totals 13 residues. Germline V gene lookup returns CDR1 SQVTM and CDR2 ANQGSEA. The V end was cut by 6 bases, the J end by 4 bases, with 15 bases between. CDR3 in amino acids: CSVVGLYGTEAFF. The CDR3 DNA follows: TGCAGCGTCGTGGGACTCTACGGCACTGAAGCTTTCTTT.

CDR3 in amino acids: CASSLPGNSPLHF. The CDR3 region has the DNA TGTGCCAGCAGCTTACCAGGGAATTCACCCCTCCACTTT. The rearrangement uses TRBV11-2 and TRBJ1-6; D possibly corresponds to TRBD1 (5 bases). The CDR3 contains 13 residues. The V end lost 2 bases, the J end lost 7 bases, and 6 bases lay between the germline ends. Germline CDR1 reads SGHAT; CDR2 reads FQNNGV.

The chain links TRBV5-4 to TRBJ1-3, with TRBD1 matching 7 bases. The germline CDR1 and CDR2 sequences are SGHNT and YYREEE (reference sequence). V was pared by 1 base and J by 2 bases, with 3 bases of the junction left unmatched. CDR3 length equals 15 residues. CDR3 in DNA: TGTGCCAGCAGCTTGTTTCAGGGGGCTGGAAACACCATATATTTT. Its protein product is CASSLFQGAGNTIYF.

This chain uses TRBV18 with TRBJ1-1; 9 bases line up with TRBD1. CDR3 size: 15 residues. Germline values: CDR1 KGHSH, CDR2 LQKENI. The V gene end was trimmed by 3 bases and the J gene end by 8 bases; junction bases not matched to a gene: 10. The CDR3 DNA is TGTGCCAGCTCACCCGAGGGACAGGGTTATTCAGAAGCTTTCTTT. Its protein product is CASSPEGQGYSEAFF.

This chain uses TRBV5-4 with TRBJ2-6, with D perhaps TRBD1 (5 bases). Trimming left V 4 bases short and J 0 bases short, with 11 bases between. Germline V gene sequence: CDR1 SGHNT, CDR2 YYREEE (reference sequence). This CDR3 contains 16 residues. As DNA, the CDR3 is TGTGCCAGCAGCCAGCAAGGGGCCTCTGGGGCCAACGTCCTGACTTTC. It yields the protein CASSQQGASGANVLTF.

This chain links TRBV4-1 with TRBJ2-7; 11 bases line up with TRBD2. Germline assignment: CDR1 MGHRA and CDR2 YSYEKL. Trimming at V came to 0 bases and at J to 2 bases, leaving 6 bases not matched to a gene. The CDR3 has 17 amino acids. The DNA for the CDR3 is TGCGCCAGCAGCCAAGAATTGAGTAGCGGGGGGGCCTACGAGCAGTACTTC. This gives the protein CASSQELSSGGAYEQYF.

In DNA, the CDR3 is TGTGCCAGCAGTCAGTTCTCTGGAAACACCATATATTTT. Amino acid sequence: CASSQFSGNTIYF. The chain has TRBV2 and TRBJ1-3; the D is unclear. In germline, CDR1 is SNHLY, CDR2 FYNNEI. V lost 5 bases to trimming and J lost 0 bases, with 5 bases between them. The CDR3 extends over 13 amino acids.

CDR3 sequence (DNA): TGCGCCAGCAGACAGGGACAGGGGGGAGGAAAAGCTTTCTTT. Protein product: CASRQGQGGGKAFF. V and J are TRBV4-1 and TRBJ1-1, with TRBD1 matching 11 bases. The CDR3 extends over 14 amino acids. Germline-derived CDR1 and CDR2 are MGHRA and YSYEKL. Trimming cost V 6 bases and J 9 bases; bases outside gene matches: 9.

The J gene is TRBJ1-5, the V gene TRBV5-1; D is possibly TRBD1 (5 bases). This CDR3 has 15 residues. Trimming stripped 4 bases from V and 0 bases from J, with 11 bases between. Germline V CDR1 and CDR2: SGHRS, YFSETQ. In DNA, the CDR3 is TGCGCCAGCAGCCTCGGGGGTAGTAGCAATCAGCCCCAGCATTTT. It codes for CASSLGGSSNQPQHF.

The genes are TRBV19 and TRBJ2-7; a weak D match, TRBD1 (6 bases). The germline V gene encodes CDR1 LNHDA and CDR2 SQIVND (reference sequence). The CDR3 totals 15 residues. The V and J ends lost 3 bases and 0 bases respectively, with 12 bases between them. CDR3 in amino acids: CASSMDSQVSYEQYF. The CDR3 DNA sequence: TGTGCCAGTAGTATGGACAGCCAAGTCTCCTACGAGCAGTACTTC.

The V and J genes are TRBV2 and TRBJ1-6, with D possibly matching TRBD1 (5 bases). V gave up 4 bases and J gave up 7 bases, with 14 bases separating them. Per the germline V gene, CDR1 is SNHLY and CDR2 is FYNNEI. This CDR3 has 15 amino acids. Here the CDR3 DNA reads TGTGCCAGCAGTGCCGCGGGGGGGTGGAATTCACCCCTCCACTTT. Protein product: CASSAAGGWNSPLHF.

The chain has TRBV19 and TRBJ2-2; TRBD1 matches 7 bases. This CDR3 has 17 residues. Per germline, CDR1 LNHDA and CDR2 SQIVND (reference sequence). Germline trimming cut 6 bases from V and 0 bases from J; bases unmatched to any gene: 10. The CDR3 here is CASRRTGPGSNTGELFF. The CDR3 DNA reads TGTGCCAGTAGAAGGACAGGTCCGGGTTCGAACACCGGGGAGCTGTTTTTT.

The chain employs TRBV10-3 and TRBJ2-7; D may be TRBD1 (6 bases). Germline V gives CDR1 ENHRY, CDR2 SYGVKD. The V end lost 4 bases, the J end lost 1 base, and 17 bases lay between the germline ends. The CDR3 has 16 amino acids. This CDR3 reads CAISAFSLQGSYEQYF. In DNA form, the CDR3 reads TGTGCCATCAGTGCTTTCTCACTACAGGGATCCTACGAGCAGTACTTC.

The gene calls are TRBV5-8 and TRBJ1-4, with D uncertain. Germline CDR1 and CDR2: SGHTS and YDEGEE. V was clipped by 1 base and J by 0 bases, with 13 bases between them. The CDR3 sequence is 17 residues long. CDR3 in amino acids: CASSLRLGSSTNEKLFF. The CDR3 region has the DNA TGTGCCAGCAGCTTGAGACTAGGGAGTTCAACTAATGAAAAACTGTTTTTT.

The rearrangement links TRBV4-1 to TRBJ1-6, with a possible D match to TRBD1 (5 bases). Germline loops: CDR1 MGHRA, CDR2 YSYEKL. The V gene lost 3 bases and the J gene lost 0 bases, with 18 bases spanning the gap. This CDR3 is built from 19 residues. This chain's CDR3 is CASSHLWETGHSYNSPLHF. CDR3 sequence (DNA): TGCGCCAGCAGCCACCTATGGGAAACAGGCCACTCCTATAATTCACCCCTCCACTTT.

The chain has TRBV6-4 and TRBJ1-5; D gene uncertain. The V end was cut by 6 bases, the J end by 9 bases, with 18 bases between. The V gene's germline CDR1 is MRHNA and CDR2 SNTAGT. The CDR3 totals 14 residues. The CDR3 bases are TGTGCCAGCAGAACCCAGGCTCCCCGTTGGCCCCAGCATTTT. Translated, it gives CASRTQAPRWPQHF.

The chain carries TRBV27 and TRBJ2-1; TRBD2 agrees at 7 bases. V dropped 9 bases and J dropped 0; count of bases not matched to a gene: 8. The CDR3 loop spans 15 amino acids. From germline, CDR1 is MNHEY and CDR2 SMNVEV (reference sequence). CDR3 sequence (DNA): TGTGCCAGGACCTTGGGGGGGAGCTCCTACAATGAGCAGTTCTTC. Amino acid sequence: CARTLGGSSYNEQFF.